These 11 T cell receptor beta chains were sequenced from one sample in a study of blood T cell repertoires in COVID-19 (TCRdb year 2020). The library was prepared using the immunoSEQ multiplex PCR assay. This is the immuneACCESS table as TCRdb keeps it, with only in-frame sequences that have V and J called. A part of the clones is gone; compared with another copy, unresolved V genes explain less than half, and the rest is unexplained. The sample table holds 140,000 or so clones, of which 84% were seen once. Roughly 3.5% of the sample is in the top ten clones. What was sequenced was PBMCs or T cells enriched from blood (not recorded which). These receptors were obtained from a woman in her 50s with acute COVID-19.

V and J are TRBV2 and TRBJ1-6; TRBD1 is a possible D gene (5 bases). Germline V gives CDR1 SNHLY, CDR2 FYNNEI. The CDR3 contains 15 residues. V was cut by 8 bases and J by 4 bases, with 15 bases left in between. CDR3 coding DNA: TGTGCCAGCCAAGGGACTGTAATTTATAATTCACCCCTCCACTTT. It translates to CASQGTVIYNSPLHF. The complete variable domain, with remaining parts taken from reference TRBV2 and TRBJ1-6, reads EPEVTQTPSHQVTQMGQEVILRCVPISNHLYFYWYRQILGQKVEFLVSFYNNEISEKSEIFDDQFSVERPDGSNFTLKIRSTKLEDSAMYFCASQGTVIYNSPLHFGNGTRLTVT.

The rearrangement uses TRBV12-3 or TRBV12-4 and TRBJ2-3; D may be TRBD1 (6 bases). Trimming took off 7 bases at V and 2 bases at J, with 10 bases between the two ends. The CDR3 covers 13 residues. The CDR3 coding sequence is TGTGCCAGCAAGGGGGATCTCACAGATACGCAGTATTTT. Protein product: CASKGDLTDTQYF.

The rearrangement uses TRBV5-1 and TRBJ1-3; D unresolved. Germline CDR1 reads SGHRS; CDR2 reads YFSETQ. Trimming stripped 5 bases from V and 0 bases from J, with 12 bases between. The CDR3 extends over 15 amino acids. The CDR3 is CASSSQANSGNTIYF. In nucleotides, the CDR3 is TGCGCCAGCAGTTCTCAGGCTAACTCTGGAAACACCATATATTTT.

The chain joins TRBV9 to TRBJ1-6; a possible D gene is TRBD1 (5 bases). Germline CDR1 is SGDLS and CDR2 is YYNGEE. V lost 0 bases to trimming and J lost 8 bases, with 9 bases between them. The CDR3 has 14 amino acids. CDR3 protein: CASSVDRPDSPLHF. Here the CDR3 DNA reads TGTGCCAGCAGCGTAGACAGGCCGGATTCACCCCTCCACTTT.

The chain couples TRBV7-9 to TRBJ1-1; D might be TRBD1 (5 bases). V lost 4 bases, J lost 8 bases, and 11 bases lay in between. Germline CDR1 reads SEHNR; CDR2 reads FQNEAQ (reference sequence). This CDR3 is built from 12 residues. This CDR3 reads CASSWGTAEAFF. The CDR3 coding sequence is TGTGCCAGCAGCTGGGGCACCGCAGAAGCTTTCTTT.

The V call is TRBV5-1, the J call TRBJ1-3, with D hard to call. Germline V lookup: CDR1 SGHRS, CDR2 YFSETQ. The CDR3 spans 14 residues. V dropped 0 bases and J dropped 15 bases, with 19 bases sitting between them. The CDR3 region has the DNA TGCGCCAGCAGCTTGGCGTCGCGTACGTCCCAGGAATATTTT. Its protein is CASSLASRTSQEYF.

The V call is TRBV19, the J call TRBJ1-1; 8 bases are a match to TRBD1. CDR3 length: 13 amino acids. CDR1 and CDR2 from the germline V gene are LNHDA and SQIVND (reference sequence). Trimming at V came to 3 bases and at J to 11 bases, leaving 8 bases not matched to a gene. The CDR3 protein is CASSMRGQERAFF. The CDR3 DNA reads as TGTGCCAGTAGTATGAGGGGACAGGAGAGGGCTTTCTTT.

The chain links TRBV7-3 to TRBJ2-5, with a possible D match to TRBD2 (6 bases). V was pared by 3 bases and J by 5 bases, with 16 bases between. This CDR3 comprises 15 residues. From germline, CDR1 is SGHTA and CDR2 FQGTGA. The CDR3 is CASSFGGGGYETQYF. The DNA of the CDR3 is TGTGCCAGCAGCTTCGGGGGAGGAGGGTATGAGACCCAGTACTTC.

The chain recombines TRBV6-5 with TRBJ1-2; unclear D gene. Germline loops: CDR1 MNHEY, CDR2 SVGAGI. The V and J ends lost 8 bases and 5 bases respectively, with 6 bases between them. The CDR3 runs 10 residues. The CDR3 DNA reads as TGTGCCAGCGGGAGTTATGGCTACACCTTC. Amino acid sequence: CASGSYGYTF.

The chain recombines TRBV19 with TRBJ1-2; possible D gene TRBD1, 6 bases. The CDR3 is made up of 13 amino acids. V lost 6 bases and J lost 4, with 12 bases in between. Germline-derived CDR1 and CDR2 are LNHDA and SQIVND (reference sequence). For the CDR3, the DNA is TGTGCCAGTAGAGCCCGGACAGCCTATGGCTACACCTTC. Translated: CASRARTAYGYTF.

This chain connects TRBV7-9 to TRBJ1-1, with 8 bases lining up with TRBD1. Germline-derived CDR1 and CDR2 are SEHNR and FQNEAQ (reference sequence). After removal of 4 bases from V and 2 bases from J, the junction contained 3 bases not matched to a gene. There are 14 residues in the CDR3. The CDR3 nucleotides are TGTGCCAGCAGCTCCGACAGGGGCAACACTGAAGCTTTCTTT. Protein product: CASSSDRGNTEAFF.